This T cell receptor (beta chain) was captured in a study of T cell responses to AZD1222 COVID-19 vaccine. Only in-frame clones appear in the TCRdb table, and some are missing; sequencing was by immunoSEQ multiplex PCR. Of about 140,000 clones in the sample, more than 75% were seen once. The germline V and J ends were trimmed by 3 bases and 5 bases, with 12 bases remaining between them. Germline V gene lookup returns CDR1 SGHTA and CDR2 FQGNSA. CDR3 length: 14 amino acids. The source of this sequence is an adult who received the AZD1222 COVID-19 vaccine. Sequencing used peripheral blood, obtained 28 days after the second AZD1222 dose. The V and J genes are TRBV7-2 and TRBJ2-3; the D gene is possibly TRBD1 (6 bases). DNA for the CDR3: TGTGCCAGCAGCTTTAGCAGGGGTGGAGATACGCAGTATTTT. It yields the protein CASSFSRGGDTQYF.